Presented here are 27 T cell receptor beta chains from one specimen sequenced in a study of blood T cell repertoires in COVID-19. The table came from immunoSEQ multiplex PCR; TCRdb's copy has only in-frame clones and leaves some out. The profile covers 350,000 to 450,000 clones, with around 92% appearing a single time and less than 2% taken by the ten largest. Sequenced material: PBMCs or T cells enriched from blood (not recorded which). The receptor source for this set is a woman in her 30s who had recovered from COVID-19.

The chain recombines TRBV29-1 with TRBJ2-1; 8 bases are shared with TRBD2. Germline V gene sequence: CDR1 SQVTM, CDR2 ANQGSEA. J lost 1 base, V lost 5 bases, and 4 bases had no gene match. The length of the CDR3 is 14 residues. For the CDR3, the DNA is TGCAGCGTTAGCGGGAGAGGGTCCTACAATGAGCAGTTCTTC. Translating it yields CSVSGRGSYNEQFF.

The chain uses TRBV14 and TRBJ1-2; 7 nucleotides match TRBD1. The CDR3 runs 14 residues. The germline V gene has CDR1 SGHDN and CDR2 FVKESK. After removal of 2 bases from V and 6 bases from J, the junction contained 6 bases not matched to a gene. The CDR3 region has the DNA TGTGCCAGCAGCCAAATGACAGGGAATCATGGCTACACCTTC. Translating it yields CASSQMTGNHGYTF.

V is TRBV29-1 and J is TRBJ1-5; D remains ambiguous. The CDR3 spans 13 residues. Germline CDR1 SQVTM, CDR2 ANQGSEA. The V gene lost 2 bases and the J gene lost 3 bases, with 8 bases spanning the gap. Here the CDR3 DNA reads TGCAGCGTTGAACACGGACTCAATCAGCCCCAGCATTTT. Its protein is CSVEHGLNQPQHF.

V is TRBV10-3 and J is TRBJ1-5; D gene ambiguous. Trimming cost V 3 bases and J 1 base, with 7 bases left between them. The CDR3 totals 14 residues. Germline CDR1 and CDR2: ENHRY and SYGVKD. DNA for the CDR3: TGTGCCATCAGTGATTTCCAGAGCAATCAGCCCCAGCATTTT. The encoded protein is CAISDFQSNQPQHF.

The J gene is TRBJ1-3, the V gene TRBV9; 7 bases are shared with TRBD1. The germline V gene encodes CDR1 SGDLS and CDR2 YYNGEE. With 4 bases clipped from V and 0 bases from J, the junction kept 7 bases outside the gene matches. There are 16 residues in the CDR3. The DNA for the CDR3 is TGTGCCAGCAGCTTCAGACAGGGTCTCTCTGGAAACACCATATATTTT. Its translation is CASSFRQGLSGNTIYF.

The chain has TRBV7-3 and TRBJ2-2, with 8 bases identical to TRBD1. With V trimmed by 1 base and J by 6 bases, 4 bases remained unmatched. Germline-derived CDR1 and CDR2 are SGHTA and FQGTGA. The CDR3 length is 15 residues. The CDR3 nucleotides are TGTGCCAGCAGCTTAAGTGGACAGGGTGCCGGGGAGCTGTTTTTT. Amino acid sequence: CASSLSGQGAGELFF.

The rearrangement joins TRBV28 to TRBJ2-1, with 10 nucleotides matching TRBD2. The CDR3 consists of 14 residues. V lost 5 bases and J lost 9; bases outside the gene matches: 7. Germline values: CDR1 MDHEN, CDR2 SYDVKM. CDR3 in DNA: TGTGCCAGCAGTCCGGGACTAGCGTACGGTGAGCAGTTCTTC. It yields the protein CASSPGLAYGEQFF.

The chain combines TRBV9 with TRBJ1-4; 7 bases map to TRBD1. The CDR3 runs to 15 residues. Germline values: CDR1 SGDLS, CDR2 YYNGEE. The V and J ends lost 3 bases and 2 bases, in that order; junction bases with no gene match: 4. CDR3 in DNA: TGTGCCAGCAGCGGACCGGGACAGACTAATGAAAAACTGTTTTTT. Amino acids: CASSGPGQTNEKLFF.

This rearrangement joins TRBV5-4 to TRBJ1-2, with D unclear. Germline V gene lookup returns CDR1 SGHNT and CDR2 YYREEE (reference sequence). CDR3 length equals 13 residues. V gave up 4 bases and J gave up 7 bases, with 14 bases separating them. The CDR3 loop reads CASSVETGAGYTF. CDR3 in DNA: TGTGCCAGCAGCGTGGAAACGGGAGCTGGCTACACCTTC. Combining the CDR3 with reference TRBV5-4 and TRBJ1-2 gives the whole variable domain ETGVTQSPTHLIKTRGQQVTLRCSSQSGHNTVSWYQQALGQGPQFIFQYYREEENGRGNFPPRFSGLQFPNYSSELNVNALELDDSALYLCASSVETGAGYTFGSGTRLTVV.

CDR3 sequence: CASSQDITGGARNTIYF. The CDR3 region has the DNA TGCGCCAGCAGCCAAGATATCACAGGGGGCGCGAGAAACACCATATATTTT. This chain links TRBV4-3 with TRBJ1-3; TRBD1 matches at 9 bases. Germline values: CDR1 LGHNA, CDR2 YSLEER. The CDR3 spans 17 residues. The ends lost 0 bases at V and 5 bases at J; junction bases unmatched: 8.

This chain connects TRBV28 to TRBJ1-5; maybe TRBD1 (5 bases). The germline V gene encodes CDR1 MDHEN and CDR2 SYDVKM. V lost 5 bases and J lost 2, with 13 bases in between. The CDR3 is 15 amino acids. The CDR3 reads CASSPLGGGNQPQHF. The CDR3 coding sequence is TGTGCCAGCAGTCCCCTAGGAGGGGGCAATCAGCCCCAGCATTTT. Together with reference TRBV28 and TRBJ1-5, the CDR3 gives the full variable domain: DVKVTQSSRYLVKRTGEKVFLECVQDMDHENMFWYRQDPGLGLRLIYFSYDVKMKEKGDIPEGYSVSREKKERFSLILESASTNQTSMYLCASSPLGGGNQPQHFGDGTRLSIL.

The chain's CDR3 is CASSESAGGKRNYGYTF. Written as DNA, the CDR3 is TGTGCCAGCAGTGAATCCGCAGGGGGCAAAAGGAACTATGGCTACACCTTC. The chain is built from TRBV25-1 and TRBJ1-2; 8 nucleotides agree with TRBD1. The CDR3 totals 17 residues. CDR1 is MGHDK, CDR2 SYGVNS, per germline. The J segment lost 2 bases and the V segment lost 1 base, leaving 9 bases of the junction unmatched.

This sequence joins TRBV23-1 and TRBJ1-5; 12 bases are a match to TRBD1. TRBV23-1 counts as an open reading frame of uncertain function. The V gene end was trimmed by 3 bases and the J gene end by 4 bases; junction bases not matched to a gene: 13. This CDR3 spans 19 amino acids. In DNA form, the CDR3 reads TGCGCCAGCAGTCACTCCCGGGGACAGGGGGCCGATTGTAATCAGCCCCAGCATTTT. It is translated as CASSHSRGQGADCNQPQHF.

This chain uses TRBV19 with TRBJ2-7, with D unclear. From germline, CDR1 is LNHDA and CDR2 SQIVND (reference sequence). The length of the CDR3 is 14 residues. Trimming pared 3 bases from V and 0 bases from J, leaving 9 bases between. CDR3 nucleotides: TGTGCCAGTAGTATGCTACAGAGCTCCTACGAGCAGTACTTC. Translation gives CASSMLQSSYEQYF.

The genes are TRBV30 and TRBJ2-7; 7 positions agree with TRBD2. Germline-derived CDR1 and CDR2 are GTSNPN and SVGIG (reference sequence). J was trimmed by 5 bases and V by 5 bases; bases with no gene match: 9. The CDR3 extends over 13 amino acids. The CDR3 reads CAWEGRVRNEQYF. The DNA for the CDR3 is TGTGCCTGGGAGGGGAGGGTGCGGAACGAGCAGTACTTC.

The chain links TRBV3-1 (or the pseudogene TRBV3-2) to TRBJ1-5; perhaps TRBD1 as D (5 bases). V lost 4 bases and J lost 6, with 13 bases in between. Germline CDR1 is LGHDT and CDR2 is YNNKEL (reference sequence). There are 14 residues in the CDR3. CDR3 region: CASSRAGQGQPQHF. The CDR3 DNA sequence: TGTGCCAGCAGCCGTGCGGGGCAGGGTCAGCCCCAGCATTTT.

This clone was observed a few times. V and J are TRBV6-5 and TRBJ2-1; 8 positions agree with TRBD2. CDR1 is MNHEY and CDR2 is SVGAGI in the germline V gene. The CDR3 consists of 15 residues. V shed 0 bases and J 2 bases; nucleotides not matched to a gene: 0. The DNA for the CDR3 is TGTGCCAGCAGTTACTCGCGGGGGGCCTACAATGAGCAGTTCTTC. It is translated as CASSYSRGAYNEQFF.

The V gene is TRBV2, the J gene TRBJ1-3; no clear D. Per the germline V gene, CDR1 is SNHLY and CDR2 is FYNNEI. Trimming took off 6 bases at V and 4 bases at J, with 16 bases between the two ends. The CDR3 loop spans 15 amino acids. This CDR3 is CASRLDHIRGNTIYF. The CDR3 nucleotides are TGTGCCAGCAGGCTAGACCATATACGAGGAAACACCATATATTTT.

V usage is TRBV6-2 or TRBV6-3 and J usage is TRBJ1-2, with D unresolved. V lost 0 bases and J 8 bases, leaving 13 bases between the germline ends. This CDR3 contains 14 residues. Germline V lookup: CDR1 MNHEY, CDR2 SVGEGT. The chain's CDR3 is CASSYSSAARGYTF. The CDR3 DNA is TGTGCCAGCAGTTACTCGTCTGCGGCTCGGGGCTACACCTTC.

The J gene is TRBJ2-1, the V gene TRBV28; weak D call: TRBD2 (5 bases). Germline CDR1 MDHEN, CDR2 SYDVKM. Trimming cost V 6 bases and J 8 bases, with 20 bases left between them. The CDR3 has 15 amino acids. In DNA form, the CDR3 reads TGTGCCAGCAGGGAAGGGAGTTTTTACGGCGATGAGCAGTTCTTC. It specifies CASREGSFYGDEQFF.

The chain employs TRBV7-6 and TRBJ2-5; D ambiguous. V shed 3 bases and J shed 5 bases, with 7 bases lying between them. Per germline, CDR1 SGHVS and CDR2 FNYEAQ. The CDR3 loop spans 12 amino acids. Here the CDR3 DNA reads TGTGCCAGCAGCTTCATGGCTGAGACCCAGTACTTC. Translating gives CASSFMAETQYF.

Regarding this clone: The junction departs from germline at one end; a sequencing error may be responsible. The chain is built from TRBV20-1 and TRBJ1-1; no reliable D call. The germline V gene encodes CDR1 DFQATT and CDR2 SNEGSKA (reference sequence). This CDR3 has 10 amino acids. The CDR3 reads CSASRGSPVF. Here the CDR3 DNA reads TGCAGTGCTTCTAGAGGGTCCCCCGTTTTT.

The CDR3 reads CASSQGPGTFEDTEAFF. CDR3 sequence (DNA): TGCGCCAGCAGCCAGGGACCCGGGACATTCGAGGACACTGAAGCTTTCTTT. J is TRBJ1-1 and V is TRBV4-3; tentative D call: TRBD1 (6 bases). The V end lost 3 bases, the J end lost 3 bases, and 20 bases lay between the germline ends. In germline, CDR1 is LGHNA, CDR2 YSLEER. This CDR3 contains 17 residues.

The chain uses TRBV4-1 and TRBJ1-2; no clear D. V gave up 6 bases and J gave up 4 bases, with 9 bases separating them. This CDR3 is built from 12 residues. Germline lookup yields CDR1 MGHRA and CDR2 YSYEKL. The CDR3 spells CASRSGIYGYTF. CDR3 DNA: TGCGCCAGCAGATCCGGGATCTATGGCTACACCTTC.

The chain has TRBV9 and TRBJ1-2, with 7 positions matching TRBD1. J was trimmed by 0 bases and V by 4 bases; bases with no gene match: 6. The CDR3 runs 15 residues. In germline, CDR1 is SGDLS, CDR2 YYNGEE. CDR3 bases: TGTGCCAGCAGCAACCGGGACAGCGCTAACTATGGCTACACCTTC. This encodes CASSNRDSANYGYTF. Complete variable domain (other parts from reference TRBV9 and TRBJ1-2): DSGVTQTPKHLITATGQRVTLRCSPRSGDLSVYWYQQSLDQGLQFLIQYYNGEERAKGNILERFSAQQFPDLHSELNLSSLELGDSALYFCASSNRDSANYGYTFGSGTRLTVV.

The chain uses TRBV28 and TRBJ1-2; possibly TRBD1 for D (6 bases). This CDR3 region has 12 residues. Germline V gene sequence: CDR1 MDHEN, CDR2 SYDVKM. Trimming shortened V by 3 bases and J by 8 bases, and 10 bases separated the two germline ends. The CDR3: CASSLPGEGYTF. CDR3 in DNA: TGTGCCAGCAGTTTGCCAGGGGAGGGCTACACCTTC.

The gene calls are TRBV30 and TRBJ1-2, with D uncertain. This CDR3 is built from 13 residues. V was pared by 5 bases and J by 4 bases, with 14 bases between. The germline gives CDR1 GTSNPN, CDR2 SVGIG (reference sequence). CDR3 DNA sequence: TGTGCCTGGGTGGCATCGGAGTTCTATGGCTACACCTTC. Translating it yields CAWVASEFYGYTF.